The 15 T cell receptor beta chains listed next were all sequenced from one sample in a study of cytomegalovirus exposure and HLA in healthy donors. Primers: 60 Vbeta forward and 13 Jbeta reverse. Here immunoSEQ multiplex PCR was the method, and the copy in TCRdb shows in-frame clones only, minus some. The sample shows over 80,000 clones, about 74% of them seen only once. Specimen: PBMCs. Receptors originate from a man aged 55 to 70 in good health and CMV-seropositive.

This sequence joins TRBV7-8 and TRBJ1-5; a weak D match, TRBD1 (5 bases). There are 13 residues in the CDR3. CDR1 SGHVS and CDR2 FQNEAQ come from the germline V gene. The V gene lost 6 bases and the J gene lost 9 bases, with 15 bases spanning the gap. CDR3 nucleotide sequence: TGTGCCAGCAGTCAGGACATTGCACGGCCCCAGCATTTT. Translation: CASSQDIARPQHF.

The chain is built from TRBV7-9 and TRBJ2-3, with D maybe TRBD1 (6 bases). Germline V gene data show CDR1 as SEHNR and CDR2 as FQNEAQ (reference sequence). V was trimmed by 3 bases and J by 2 bases, leaving 12 bases between them. This CDR3 has 15 amino acids. CDR3 in DNA: TGTGCCAGCAGCTTGGCGGCAGGGGTCACAGATACGCAGTATTTT. It is translated as CASSLAAGVTDTQYF.

The chain couples TRBV27 to TRBJ2-7; tentative D call: TRBD1 (6 bases). In germline, CDR1 is MNHEY, CDR2 SMNVEV (reference sequence). This CDR3 is built from 15 residues. The germline V and J ends were trimmed by 4 bases and 3 bases, with 16 bases remaining between them. CDR3 loop: CASSSQTGLLYEQYF. CDR3 DNA sequence: TGTGCCAGCAGTTCACAGACAGGACTTCTCTACGAGCAGTACTTC.

The chain carries TRBV5-8 and TRBJ2-3, with 8 bases fitting TRBD1. Germline CDR1 SGHTS, CDR2 YDEGEE. V gave up 5 bases and J gave up 6 bases; unmatched junction bases: 8. The CDR3 is 14 residues long. CDR3 residues: CASRKDRVEDTQYF. For the CDR3, the DNA is TGTGCCAGCAGAAAGGACAGGGTTGAGGATACGCAGTATTTT.

The rearrangement uses TRBV9 and TRBJ2-1, with no clear D. This CDR3 contains 13 residues. Germline V gene data show CDR1 as SGDLS and CDR2 as YYNGEE. Trimming removed 4 bases at V and 14 bases at J, with 19 bases between. CDR3: CASSPRNSELKFF. The CDR3 DNA follows: TGTGCCAGCAGCCCTCGTAACTCGGAGCTCAAGTTCTTC.

The rearrangement uses TRBV18 and TRBJ2-2; 11 bases are a match to TRBD2. The germline V gene encodes CDR1 KGHSH and CDR2 LQKENI. The junction had 7 bases not matched to a gene; V was cut back by 5 bases and J by 5 bases. The CDR3 sequence is 16 residues long. The CDR3 sequence: CASSAGLAGTTGELFF. Here the CDR3 DNA reads TGTGCCAGCTCAGCAGGACTAGCGGGTACTACCGGGGAGCTGTTTTTT. The variable domain in full, completed from reference TRBV18 and TRBJ2-2, reads NAGVMQNPRHLVRRRGQEARLRCSPMKGHSHVYWYRQLPEEGLKFMVYLQKENIIDESGMPKERFSAEFPKEGPSILRIQQVVRGDSAAYFCASSAGLAGTTGELFFGEGSRLTVL.

The chain is built from TRBV25-1 and TRBJ2-3; TRBD2 is a possible D gene (6 bases). The CDR3 extends over 12 amino acids. Germline V lookup: CDR1 MGHDK, CDR2 SYGVNS. The ends were cut back, 6 bases at V and 6 bases at J, with 10 bases in the middle. The CDR3 nucleotides are TGTGCCAGCAGGGGGGGTTCCGATACGCAGTATTTT. As protein: CASRGGSDTQYF.

The chain carries TRBV19 and TRBJ1-1; a possible D gene is TRBD1 (6 bases). Per the germline V gene, CDR1 is LNHDA and CDR2 is SQIVND (reference sequence). V lost 5 bases and J 3 bases, leaving 13 bases between the germline ends. This CDR3 contains 14 residues. CDR3: CASSLQKGDTEAFF. The CDR3 DNA sequence: TGTGCCAGTAGTCTACAGAAGGGGGACACTGAAGCTTTCTTT.

This rearrangement joins TRBV11-2 to TRBJ2-5, with D hard to call. CDR1 is SGHAT and CDR2 is FQNNGV in the germline V gene. Trimming cost V 5 bases and J 3 bases, with 16 bases left between them. The CDR3 totals 15 residues. This CDR3 reads CASSPSIGFEETQYF. CDR3 coding DNA: TGTGCCAGCAGCCCCTCCATCGGGTTCGAAGAGACCCAGTACTTC. The full variable domain, in which reference TRBV11-2 and TRBJ2-5 provide the parts outside the CDR3, is EAGVAQSPRYKIIEKRQSVAFWCNPISGHATLYWYQQILGQGPKLLIQFQNNGVVDDSQLPKDRFSAERLKGVDSTLKIQPAKLEDSAVYLCASSPSIGFEETQYFGPGTRLLVL.

This chain uses TRBV19 with TRBJ2-7; D may be TRBD1 (6 bases). CDR3 length equals 13 residues. Trimming removed 6 bases from V and 2 bases from J, with 11 bases in between. Germline V gene lookup returns CDR1 LNHDA and CDR2 SQIVND (reference sequence). The CDR3 DNA follows: TGTGCCAGTAGGGACAGTTCCACCTACGAGCAGTACTTC. Translation gives CASRDSSTYEQYF.

The V and J genes are TRBV28 and TRBJ2-3; 12 nucleotides align to TRBD2. With 7 bases clipped from V and 7 bases from J, the junction kept 12 bases outside the gene matches. This CDR3 region has 16 residues. CDR1 is MDHEN, CDR2 SYDVKM, per germline. In DNA, the CDR3 is TGTGCCAGCAATCCTCCTGGAGGGACTAGCGGGTATACGCAGTATTTT. Protein product: CASNPPGGTSGYTQYF.

This sequence joins TRBV28 and TRBJ1-2; D possibly corresponds to TRBD1 (6 bases). Per germline, CDR1 MDHEN and CDR2 SYDVKM. This CDR3 contains 13 residues. With 8 bases removed from V and 1 base from J, the gap between germline ends came to 11 bases. CDR3: CASGTLRNYGYTF. CDR3 DNA: TGTGCCAGCGGGACACTCCGTAACTATGGCTACACCTTC.

This rearrangement joins TRBV11-1 to TRBJ1-1; 7 nucleotides align to TRBD1. The CDR3 length is 16 residues. Germline V gives CDR1 SGHAT, CDR2 FQDESV (reference sequence). J gave up 7 bases and V 5 bases, and 16 bases lay outside the gene matches. The CDR3: CASSPLRQGGIGEAFF. The DNA for the CDR3 is TGTGCCAGCAGCCCCCTCCGACAGGGCGGGATTGGTGAAGCTTTCTTT.

V gene TRBV6-1 combines with J gene TRBJ2-7; D ambiguous. The CDR3 is made up of 12 amino acids. The V gene's germline CDR1 is MNHNS and CDR2 SASEGT. V was shortened by 2 bases and J by 6 bases, with 8 bases between the two germline ends. CDR3 residues: CASSEPGLEQYF. The CDR3 DNA is TGTGCCAGCAGTGAACCTGGGCTCGAGCAGTACTTC.

This chain connects TRBV6-6 to TRBJ2-2, with D possibly TRBD1 on 5 matching bases. Germline V gene data show CDR1 as MNHNY and CDR2 as SVGAGI (reference sequence). There are 16 residues in the CDR3. Between the trimmed V and J ends, which lost 0 bases and 4 bases, there was a span of 12 bases. CDR3 sequence reads: CASSYSQGRFTGELFF. In nucleotides, the CDR3 is TGTGCCAGCAGTTACTCGCAGGGAAGGTTCACCGGGGAGCTGTTTTTT.